This TCR beta chain came from a study of blood T cell repertoires in COVID-19 (dated by TCRdb to about 2020). In terms of the full investigation: Samples covering the acute and convalescent phases of COVID-19 were provided by collaborators in the United States, Italy and Spain. The prospective study material was composed of cDNA or gDNA derived from T cells, B-cell-depleted T cells, or PBMCs. Subjects who had been exposed to COVID-19, were actively infected with it, or had recovered from it provided the deeply sampled blood TCRbeta repertoires that made up the dataset. The repertoires were released in a freely available public database meant as a resource for research on the immune response to SARS-CoV-2. The samples were drawn from the first 160 participants of the ongoing ImmuneRACE study and from 950 to 1,500 subjects provided by 6 global collaborators. Sample metadata almost always included a de-identified subject ID, COVID-19 status, age in years and sex. Where available, HLA class I and class II types were obtained from metadata supplied by the sample provider rather than from assay-based typing.

TCRbeta CDR3 regions were amplified from genomic DNA using the immunoSEQ Assay, a bias-controlled multiplex PCR. The published analysis was carried out like this. The number of nucleated cells in each sample was estimated from the amplification of reference gene primers within the assay. To quantify the absolute abundance of each unique TCRbeta CDR3 rearrangement, sequence reads were collapsed and filtered. Productive Simpson clonality was computed per sample as the square root of Simpson's diversity index over productive rearrangements. TCRdb stores this immuneACCESS table with in-frame sequences only. Part of the clones is absent; in the studies checked, under half of the shortfall reflects unresolved V genes, and no reason is known for the rest. Clone size and V and J calls were adopted from that table, with D and trimming inferred from the DNA. The sample table holds roughly 280,000 clones, of which about 89% were seen once. The ten largest clonotypes hold just under 9% of the sample.

The collaborating institutions used their own protocols to collect whole blood in K2EDTA tubes. For TCRbeta analysis, collaborators shipped samples in one of three forms: frozen whole blood, isolated PBMCs, or DNA extracted from either of those sample types. The germline V gene gives CDR1 as MNHEY and CDR2 as SVGAGI. Unmatched junction bases come to 4, with V trimmed by 6 bases and J by 1 base. The CDR3 contains 14 residues, cysteine and phenylalanine counted. Only the CDR3 region is kept as DNA, spanning 42 bases read in frame from base 1. The paper as a whole reports these results and caveats: How much clinical and demographic metadata was included differed by source and by participant, and the metadata was provided uncurated.

For this clone: Its binding antigen is unknown. Per-base qualities were not stored, and no clone one base away is much larger.

The receptor was derived from a middle-aged man with active or convalescent COVID-19. The specimen was peripheral blood. The chain is assembled from TRBV6-5 and TRBJ2-7; the central 9 bases match TRBD1. CDR3 loop: CASRAGTGSYEQYF. The nucleotides read TGTGCCAGCAGGGCCGGGACAGGGTCCTACGAGCAGTACTTC.